The 31 T cell receptor beta chains in this list originate from one sample, sequenced in a study of OX40 agonist ivuxolimab in advanced cancers. Clones were read by immunoSEQ multiplex PCR, and TCRdb kept only the in-frame ones, dropping some. The sample consists of 15,000 to 25,000 clones, 75% to 85% of them appearing once. The source material was CD4+ or CD8+ T cells sorted from blood, sampled in a trial of the OX40 agonist ivuxolimab. The receptor source for this set is an adult with an advanced solid tumor such as melanoma, head and neck, liver or kidney cancer.

The chain employs TRBV7-9 and TRBJ2-7; 7 positions agree with TRBD1. Germline values: CDR1 SEHNR, CDR2 FQNEAQ (reference sequence). The V gene end was trimmed by 5 bases and the J gene end by 3 bases; junction bases not matched to a gene: 7. This CDR3 has 14 residues. DNA for the CDR3: TGTGCCAGCAGCGACAGGGCGGTTCTCTACGAGCAGTACTTC. It translates to CASSDRAVLYEQYF.

This clone was recorded a few times. This rearrangement joins TRBV4-1 to TRBJ1-1; the D is unclear. CDR1 and CDR2 (germline): MGHRA, YSYEKL. The CDR3 has 12 residues. Trimming took off 1 base at V and 7 bases at J, with 7 bases between the two ends. The CDR3 DNA reads as TGCGCCAGCAGCCAAGGGGCAGATGAAGCTTTCTTT. As protein: CASSQGADEAFF.

This clone came up a few times. The rearrangement joins TRBV19 to TRBJ2-4; 7 bases align to TRBD1. Germline lookup yields CDR1 LNHDA and CDR2 SQIVND (reference sequence). The CDR3 runs to 14 residues. V lost 8 bases to trimming and J lost 6 bases; unmatched junction nucleotides: 10. The CDR3 loop is CASRGDSDVNIQYF. The CDR3 DNA sequence: TGTGCCAGTCGTGGGGACAGTGACGTAAACATTCAGTACTTC.

Relative to its sample, this clone is medium-sized. The chain is built from TRBV7-9 and TRBJ1-3; TRBD1 agrees at 7 bases. Germline loops: CDR1 SEHNR, CDR2 FQNEAQ (reference sequence). V lost 4 bases to trimming and J lost 4 bases; unmatched junction nucleotides: 10. CDR3 length: 16 residues. In DNA form, the CDR3 reads TGTGCCAGCAGCTCCGAAACAGGGGTTAAAGGAAACACCATATATTTT. It translates to CASSSETGVKGNTIYF.

This sequence joins TRBV23-1 and TRBJ2-7; D possibly corresponds to TRBD2 (6 bases). TRBV23-1 is an open reading frame, and its role is uncertain. The CDR3 has 15 residues. The V end lost 0 bases, the J end lost 5 bases, and 14 bases lay between the germline ends. The CDR3, as DNA: TGCGCCAGCAGTCAATCGATTGGGAGGTCCAACGAGCAGTACTTC. Amino acid sequence: CASSQSIGRSNEQYF.

V usage is TRBV19 and J usage is TRBJ1-1; 8 nucleotides align to TRBD1. Germline V lookup: CDR1 LNHDA, CDR2 SQIVND (reference sequence). The CDR3 runs to 14 residues. V lost 5 bases, J lost 4 bases, and 6 bases stayed unmatched. CDR3 sequence reads: CASSLGQGRTEAFF. CDR3 coding DNA: TGTGCCAGTAGTTTAGGACAGGGACGCACTGAAGCTTTCTTT. The full variable domain, completed using reference TRBV19 and TRBJ1-1, is DGGITQSPKYLFRKEGQNVTLSCEQNLNHDAMYWYRQDPGQGLRLIYYSQIVNDFQKGDIAEGYSVSREKKESFPLTVTSAQKNPTAFYLCASSLGQGRTEAFFGQGTRLTVV.

Details on this clone: The likely explanation is a read error, given a far larger clone one base away. Other DNA sequences in this sample translate to the same CDR3. V usage is TRBV11-2 and J usage is TRBJ1-6; D not certain. The germline CDR1 and CDR2 sequences are SGHAT and FQNNGV. This CDR3 has 17 amino acids. V gave up 5 bases and J gave up 0 bases, with 14 bases separating them. The CDR3 sequence: CASSPEASSSYNSPLHF. Written as DNA, the CDR3 is TGTGCCAGCAGCCCTGAGGCTTCCAGCTCCTATAATTCACCCCTCCACTTT. Full variable domain (rest looked up from reference TRBV11-2 and TRBJ1-6): EAGVAQSPRYKIIEKRQSVAFWCNPISGHATLYWYQQILGQGPKLLIQFQNNGVVDDSQLPKDRFSAERLKGVDSTLKIQPAKLEDSAVYLCASSPEASSSYNSPLHFGNGTRLTVT.

The chain combines TRBV14 with TRBJ2-1; 10 bases agree with TRBD2. The CDR3 consists of 18 residues. J lost 9 bases, V lost 1 base, and 15 bases had no gene match. CDR1 and CDR2 from the germline V gene are SGHDN and FVKESK. The chain's CDR3 is CASSQVQGVSGGAFEQFF. The CDR3 DNA reads as TGTGCCAGCAGCCAAGTACAGGGCGTGAGCGGGGGGGCATTTGAGCAGTTCTTC. The complete variable domain, with remaining parts taken from reference TRBV14 and TRBJ2-1, reads EAGVTQFPSHSVIEKGQTVTLRCDPISGHDNLYWYRRVMGKEIKFLLHFVKESKQDESGMPNNRFLAERTGGTYSTLKVQPAELEDSGVYFCASSQVQGVSGGAFEQFFGPGTRLTVL.

The rearrangement links TRBV19 to TRBJ2-3, with 9 nucleotides matching TRBD2. The CDR3 extends over 16 amino acids. V lost 4 bases to trimming and J lost 4 bases; unmatched junction nucleotides: 9. Germline CDR1 is LNHDA and CDR2 is SQIVND (reference sequence). CDR3 region: CASSTRSGGSADTQYF. CDR3 in DNA: TGTGCCAGTAGTACCCGAAGCGGGGGGAGCGCAGATACGCAGTATTTT.

This clone is judged hyperexpanded. The V call is TRBV15, the J call TRBJ2-2; 13 bases line up with TRBD2. The CDR3 runs 21 residues. In germline, CDR1 is LNHNV, CDR2 YYDKDF (reference sequence). The V and J ends lost 0 bases and 1 base, in that order; junction bases with no gene match: 11. CDR3 DNA: TGTGCCACCAGCAGAGAGAGGACGGGGACTAGCGGGATAAAGAACACCGGGGAGCTGTTTTTT. Its translation is CATSRERTGTSGIKNTGELFF.

Within the sample, this clone is medium-sized. The chain couples TRBV5-1 to TRBJ1-1; no clear D. Per the germline V gene, CDR1 is SGHRS and CDR2 is YFSETQ. The CDR3 has 13 amino acids. Trimming removed 0 bases at V and 2 bases at J, with 5 bases between. CDR3 DNA: TGCGCCAGCAGCTTGGCCCTCAACACTGAAGCTTTCTTT. Its protein product is CASSLALNTEAFF.

The chain has TRBV27 and TRBJ2-7, with TRBD2 matching over 13 bases. This CDR3 is built from 15 residues. J gave up 6 bases and V 5 bases, and 7 bases lay outside the gene matches. From germline, CDR1 is MNHEY and CDR2 SMNVEV (reference sequence). The CDR3 spells CASSPGLAGVGEQYF. The CDR3, as DNA: TGTGCCAGCAGTCCCGGACTAGCGGGAGTAGGCGAGCAGTACTTC.

This chain connects TRBV7-9 to TRBJ2-3; 8 bases are shared with TRBD2. The CDR3 loop spans 15 amino acids. J gave up 4 bases and V 2 bases, and 5 bases lay outside the gene matches. Germline V gene data show CDR1 as SEHNR and CDR2 as FQNEAQ (reference sequence). The chain's CDR3 is CASSLIQRGPDTQYF. The CDR3 nucleotides are TGTGCCAGCAGCTTAATACAGCGGGGGCCAGATACGCAGTATTTT. Together with reference TRBV7-9 and TRBJ2-3, the CDR3 gives the full variable domain: DTGVSQNPRHKITKRGQNVTFRCDPISEHNRLYWYRQTLGQGPEFLTYFQNEAQLEKSRLLSDRFSAERPKGSFSTLEIQRTEQGDSAMYLCASSLIQRGPDTQYFGPGTRLTVL.

The chain carries TRBV30 and TRBJ2-2, with D uncertain. V lost 3 bases and J lost 4, with 9 bases in between. In germline, CDR1 is GTSNPN, CDR2 SVGIG (reference sequence). The CDR3 consists of 13 residues. DNA of the CDR3: TGTGCCTGGAGAGGTCCCCCCACCGGGGAGCTGTTTTTT. It translates to CAWRGPPTGELFF.

The chain's CDR3 is CASSFEAGQNYNEQFF. As DNA, the CDR3 is TGTGCCAGCAGCTTCGAGGCGGGACAGAACTACAATGAGCAGTTCTTC. V and J are TRBV13 and TRBJ2-1; possible D gene TRBD1, 7 bases. Trimming left V 3 bases short and J 3 bases short, with 15 bases between. CDR1 is PRHDT, CDR2 FYEKMQ, per germline (reference sequence). The CDR3 is made up of 16 amino acids. The full variable domain, in which reference TRBV13 and TRBJ2-1 provide the parts outside the CDR3, is AAGVIQSPRHLIKEKRETATLKCYPIPRHDTVYWYQQGPGQDPQFLISFYEKMQSDKGSIPDRFSAQQFSDYHSELNMSSLELGDSALYFCASSFEAGQNYNEQFFGPGTRLTVL.

The genes are TRBV11-2 and TRBJ1-2; 8 nucleotides line up with TRBD1. J gave up 0 bases and V 5 bases, and 14 bases lay outside the gene matches. CDR1 is SGHAT, CDR2 FQNNGV, per germline. This CDR3 region has 18 residues. CDR3 loop: CASSPEQDRVFSNYGYTF. The DNA for the CDR3 is TGTGCCAGCAGCCCCGAACAGGACAGGGTCTTTTCTAACTATGGCTACACCTTC.

V is TRBV29-1 and J is TRBJ2-2, with D perhaps matching TRBD1 (6 bases). Germline values: CDR1 SQVTM, CDR2 ANQGSEA. V was clipped by 6 bases and J by 4 bases, with 15 bases between them. The CDR3 contains 14 residues. This chain's CDR3 is CSVTITGSTGELFF. In DNA, the CDR3 is TGCAGCGTGACTATCACAGGGTCCACCGGGGAGCTGTTTTTT.

The genes are TRBV7-9 and TRBJ2-5; the match to TRBD1 covers 11 bases. This CDR3 has 16 residues. J lost 0 bases, V lost 5 bases, and 5 bases had no gene match. Germline V CDR1 and CDR2: SEHNR, FQNEAQ (reference sequence). The CDR3 DNA is TGTGCCAGCAGCCCCAGGACAGGGGGCAACCAAGAGACCCAGTACTTC. Its protein product is CASSPRTGGNQETQYF.

The chain carries TRBV27 and TRBJ2-7, with 7 bases aligning to TRBD2. Germline trimming cut 5 bases from V and 0 bases from J; bases unmatched to any gene: 7. The CDR3 contains 15 residues. CDR1 and CDR2 from the germline V gene are MNHEY and SMNVEV (reference sequence). The chain's CDR3 is CASSHTSDNSYEQYF. In DNA, the CDR3 is TGTGCCAGCAGTCACACTAGCGATAACTCCTACGAGCAGTACTTC.

The rearrangement links TRBV27 to TRBJ1-2; weak D call: TRBD1 (5 bases). CDR3 length: 13 amino acids. V lost 6 bases and J 8 bases, leaving 16 bases between the germline ends. The germline CDR1 and CDR2 sequences are MNHEY and SMNVEV (reference sequence). In DNA, the CDR3 is TGTGCCAGCAGATCCCAGGGACTCGGCGGCTACACCTTC. This codes for CASRSQGLGGYTF.

In its sample, this clone was seen once. The chain joins TRBV5-5 to TRBJ2-7; 8 bases are a match to TRBD2. The germline V gene has CDR1 SGHKS and CDR2 YYEKEE (reference sequence). V shed 5 bases and J 7 bases; nucleotides not matched to a gene: 8. The CDR3 has 13 amino acids. The CDR3 here is CASSLSGVGEQYF. CDR3 in DNA: TGTGCCAGCAGTCTTAGCGGGGTCGGGGAGCAGTACTTC.

This rearrangement joins TRBV10-2 to TRBJ2-3; TRBD1 or TRBD2 may be the D gene (5 bases each). Germline V lookup: CDR1 WSHSY, CDR2 SAAADI. V lost 6 bases and J lost 0, with 13 bases in between. The CDR3 is 15 residues long. The CDR3 region is CASRLGTFSTDTQYF. The CDR3 DNA is TGCGCCAGCAGACTTGGGACGTTCAGCACAGATACGCAGTATTTT.

DNA for the CDR3: TGTGCCAGCAGCGTAGGGGTAGGGACACCGAACACCGGGGAGCTGTTTTTT. It specifies CASSVGVGTPNTGELFF. This chain links TRBV9 with TRBJ2-2, with a tentative D call TRBD1 (6 bases). Per the germline V gene, CDR1 is SGDLS and CDR2 is YYNGEE. The V end was cut by 0 bases, the J end by 0 bases, with 12 bases between. The CDR3 spans 17 residues.

The chain combines TRBV4-1 with TRBJ2-1; no definite D call. The CDR3 covers 13 residues. The V and J ends lost 1 base and 6 bases respectively, with 7 bases between them. Germline V gene data show CDR1 as MGHRA and CDR2 as YSYEKL. The CDR3 region is CASSQGHPNEQFF. The DNA for the CDR3 is TGCGCCAGCAGCCAAGGCCATCCCAATGAGCAGTTCTTC.

The rearrangement joins TRBV9 to TRBJ2-7, with TRBD1 identical over 7 bases. Germline V gene data show CDR1 as SGDLS and CDR2 as YYNGEE. V shed 4 bases, J shed 0 bases, and the junction held 10 bases outside the gene matches. The CDR3 runs 16 residues. CDR3 sequence reads: CASSPEKAGGSYEQYF. For the CDR3, the DNA is TGTGCCAGCAGCCCAGAGAAGGCAGGGGGCTCCTACGAGCAGTACTTC.

The rearrangement links TRBV7-8 to TRBJ2-7; 14 bases align to TRBD2. J lost 4 bases, V lost 5 bases, and 4 bases had no gene match. Per the germline V gene, CDR1 is SGHVS and CDR2 is FQNEAQ. The length of the CDR3 is 15 residues. The CDR3: CASSPTSGGAYEQYF. Here the CDR3 DNA reads TGTGCCAGCAGCCCGACTAGCGGGGGGGCTTACGAGCAGTACTTC.

This chain's CDR3 is CASSIRGQPSLYSNQPQHF. The CDR3 bases are TGTGCCAGTAGTATTCGGGGACAGCCGTCACTATATAGCAATCAGCCCCAGCATTTT. The chain employs TRBV19 and TRBJ1-5; TRBD1 agrees at 7 bases. Looked up from germline, CDR1 is LNHDA and CDR2 is SQIVND (reference sequence). J lost 0 bases, V lost 3 bases, and 14 bases had no gene match. The length of the CDR3 is 19 residues.

V and J are TRBV6-1 and TRBJ2-3, with 7 bases aligning to TRBD2. V shed 4 bases, J shed 3 bases, and the junction held 4 bases outside the gene matches. The germline V gene encodes CDR1 MNHNS and CDR2 SASEGT. The CDR3 is 14 residues long. The CDR3 nucleotides read TGTGCCAGCAGTGGACTAGCCGGGACAGATACGCAGTATTTT. Amino acid sequence: CASSGLAGTDTQYF.

The chain uses TRBV6-5 and TRBJ1-1; D unresolved. The V gene's germline CDR1 is MNHEY and CDR2 SVGAGI. The CDR3 loop spans 13 amino acids. The V end lost 0 bases, the J end lost 7 bases, and 9 bases lay between the germline ends. CDR3 bases: TGTGCCAGCAGTTACTCTTCTGGATTTGAAGCTTTCTTT. Its translation is CASSYSSGFEAFF.

The J gene is TRBJ2-7, the V gene TRBV29-1; TRBD2 is a possible D gene (6 bases). This CDR3 is 13 amino acids long. CDR1 and CDR2 from the germline V gene are SQVTM and ANQGSEA. Between the trimmed V and J ends, which lost 6 bases and 2 bases, there was a span of 14 bases. The CDR3: CSVDTGGTYEQYF. In DNA form, the CDR3 reads TGCAGCGTCGACACGGGCGGGACCTACGAGCAGTACTTC.

The genes are TRBV5-5 and TRBJ2-6; 8 bases line up with TRBD1. CDR3 length equals 18 residues. The germline CDR1 and CDR2 sequences are SGHKS and YYEKEE (reference sequence). With 4 bases clipped from V and 0 bases from J, the junction kept 9 bases outside the gene matches. CDR3 amino acids: CASSPWTGPSSGANVLTF. The CDR3 nucleotides are TGTGCCAGCAGCCCCTGGACAGGGCCGAGCTCTGGGGCCAACGTCCTGACTTTC.